The rows below give T cell receptor beta chains drawn from one sample of a study of blood T cells in healthy people across ages. Using its own MiXCR run on the 5' RACE reads, TCRdb lists one record per CDR3 protein. The sample lists approximately 780,000 distinct CDR3 sequences; under 30% were seen once. These data were also reused for a study on T cells of mothers and their children.

The sample was blood. These receptors came from a boy younger than 18 in good health. CDR3s include the opening cysteine and the closing phenylalanine or tryptophan. The D gene is left open where the match is weak. Expanded clones are given a class, and other clones once, few, many or no size at all.

size	V	J	D	DNA	CDR3
-	TRBV5-1	TRBJ1-2	TRBD1	TGCGCCAGCAGACTCCTGATCAGGGGGCGAAACTATGGCTACACCTTC	CASRLLIRGRNYGYTF
-	TRBV19	TRBJ1-1	-	TGTGCCAGTAAGAAACAGGGCACTGAAGCTTTCTTT	CASKKQGTEAFF
-	TRBV20-1	TRBJ2-1	TRBD1	TGCAGTGCTGGGCGGGACAGGGGTCTCACTGAGCAGTTCTTC	CSAGRDRGLTEQFF
-	TRBV7-2	TRBJ2-3	TRBD2	TGTGCCAGCAGCCCCCGGACTAGCGTTATTAGCACAGATACGCAGTATTTT	CASSPRTSVISTDTQYF
few	TRBV29-1	TRBJ2-3	-	TGCAGCGTTGAAACGACCGTCTCAGATACGCAGTATTTT	CSVETTVSDTQYF
few	TRBV6-6	TRBJ1-5	TRBD1	TGTGCCAGCAGTGGACAGGCGAGGTGGAGCAATCAGCCCCAGCATTTT	CASSGQARWSNQPQHF
few	TRBV20-1	TRBJ1-2	TRBD1	TGCAGTGCTAGATCCGGGACAGGGGTTGGCTACACCTTC	CSARSGTGVGYTF
few	TRBV24-1	TRBJ2-1	TRBD2	TGTGCCACCAGTGATCCTAGCGGGGGGGCGGACGATGAGCAGTTCTTC	CATSDPSGGADDEQFF
-	TRBV4-1	TRBJ2-5	-	TGCGCCAGCAGCCTTAGACAGGCGGAAGGGGAGACCCAGTACTTC	CASSLRQAEGETQYF
few	TRBV15	TRBJ2-1	-	TGTGCCACCAGACCAGAGGGCCGGGCCGAATGGGGCAATGAGCAGTTCTTC	CATRPEGRAEWGNEQFF
-	TRBV27	TRBJ1-4	TRBD1	TGTGCCAGCAGTTTCTCCGGGACAGGGCGCGAAAAACTGTTTTTT	CASSFSGTGREKLFF
-	TRBV6-1	TRBJ2-7	-	TGTGCCAGCACCTCGGGACTGTCCTCGCTGTACGAGCAGTACTTC	CASTSGLSSLYEQYF
-	TRBV6-5	TRBJ2-1	TRBD2	TGTGCCACCAAAACGGGGGGTGACAATGAGCAGTTCTTC	CATKTGGDNEQFF
few	TRBV28	TRBJ2-7	-	TGTGCCAGCAGTTTCCTGCCGAACTACGAGCAGTACTTC	CASSFLPNYEQYF
-	TRBV20-1	TRBJ1-2	TRBD1	TGCAGTGCTAGAGATATAAGGGACAGCCCCTATGGCTACACCTTC	CSARDIRDSPYGYTF
few	TRBV6-5	TRBJ1-4	-	TGTGCCAGCAGTTACCGGCCGGGACGGGGGAATGAAAAACTGTTTTTT	CASSYRPGRGNEKLFF
few	TRBV12-3/TRBV12-4	TRBJ2-7	-	TGTGCCAGCAGCTTAAGGGACACGAACTACGAGCAGTACTTC	CASSLRDTNYEQYF
few	TRBV7-9	TRBJ1-2	-	TGTGCCAGCAGCTTGGAGTCCTATGGCTACACCTTC	CASSLESYGYTF
few	TRBV5-1	TRBJ2-5	TRBD2	TGCGCCGGCAGCTCTAACCCGACTAGCGGAGAGACCCAGTACTTC	CAGSSNPTSGETQYF
-	TRBV12-3/TRBV12-4	TRBJ1-5	TRBD1	TGTGCCAGCAGTTTAGGACAGGGAGGCCTTTCCACCCAGGGAAGCAATCAGCCCCAGCATTTT	CASSLGQGGLSTQGSNQPQHF
-	TRBV2	TRBJ1-6	-	TGTGCCACCTCTCCCGGCAGGAATAATTCACCCCTCCACTTT	CATSPGRNNSPLHF
-	TRBV3-1	TRBJ1-5	-	TGTGCCAGCAGTCCGGACAGCCCAAAAAATCAGCCCCAGCATTTT	CASSPDSPKNQPQHF
-	TRBV18	TRBJ2-5	TRBD2	TGTGCCAGCTCACCAGAAGCGGGATTAGACAAAGAGACCCAGTACTTC	CASSPEAGLDKETQYF
-	TRBV11-2	TRBJ1-2	-	TGTGCCAGCAGCCGTGCGGGCACCAGGGGCTACACCTTC	CASSRAGTRGYTF
-	TRBV6-2/TRBV6-3	TRBJ2-7	TRBD1	TGTGCCAGCAGTTGGCAGGGGGCGACCTCTGGCGAGCAGTACTTC	CASSWQGATSGEQYF
once	TRBV11-3	TRBJ2-3	-	TGTGCCAGCAGCCCAACCATCTCTCAGGGTACGCAGTATTTT	CASSPTISQGTQYF
-	TRBV28	TRBJ2-7	TRBD1	TGTGCCAGCAGGCCGGGACAGACGCTCTACGAGCAGTACTTC	CASRPGQTLYEQYF
many	TRBV12-3/TRBV12-4	TRBJ2-7	TRBD2	TGTGCCAGCAGTTTAGGGGGGGAGGGGTACGAGCAGTACTTC	CASSLGGEGYEQYF
few	TRBV7-6	TRBJ1-4	-	TGTGCCAGCAGCCCCCGGGACCCCGCAACTAATGAAAAACTGTTTTTT	CASSPRDPATNEKLFF
few	TRBV12-3/TRBV12-4	TRBJ2-5	TRBD2	TGTGCCAGCAGAGTGGCGGGGGGCGCTGAGACCCAGTACTTC	CASRVAGGAETQYF
few	TRBV9	TRBJ2-3	TRBD2	TGTGCCAGCAGCGCCGGACTAGCGGCTAGCACAGATACGCAGTATTTT	CASSAGLAASTDTQYF
few	TRBV4-1	TRBJ1-1	TRBD1	TGCGCCAGCAGCCAAGAGCCCGGACAGGGGGGACTAAGGAACACTGAAGCTTTCTTT	CASSQEPGQGGLRNTEAFF
-	TRBV24-1	TRBJ2-7	-	TGTGCCACCGGACCAGGGCCACTCGACTCATTGACCTACGAGCAGTACTTC	CATGPGPLDSLTYEQYF
-	TRBV6-6	TRBJ1-4	-	TGTGCCAGCAGTTTTAACAGGGTCCTTTATGAAAAACTGCTTTTT	CASSFNRVLYEKLLF
many	TRBV20-1	TRBJ2-1	-	TGCAGTGCTAGGGGGGGGGCCACCTCGAGCTCCTACAATGAGCAGTTCTTC	CSARGGATSSSYNEQFF
few	TRBV5-1	TRBJ2-1	TRBD1	TGCGCCAGCACACAGGGGGCAGGCTCCTACAATGAGCAGTTCTTC	CASTQGAGSYNEQFF
-	TRBV7-3	TRBJ2-2	-	TGTGCCAGCAGCCAAATACCTGGGACCGGGGAGCTGTTTTTT	CASSQIPGTGELFF
-	TRBV7-2	TRBJ2-2	TRBD2	TGTGCCAGCAGCTTCACTAGCGGGGGAATGGGGGAGCTGTTTTTT	CASSFTSGGMGELFF
-	TRBV12-3/TRBV12-4	TRBJ2-3	-	TGTGCCAGCAGTTTAGAGGGCTCCGGGGCTACATATACGCAGTATTTT	CASSLEGSGATYTQYF
-	TRBV11-2	TRBJ2-1	-	TGTGCCAGCAGCTTCGAGAATAGCTACAATGAGCAGTTCTTC	CASSFENSYNEQFF
few	TRBV20-1	TRBJ2-5	-	TGCAGTGCTTTAATTGTTGAGACCCAGTACTTC	CSALIVETQYF
few	TRBV7-9	TRBJ2-3	-	TGTGCCAGCAGCCCCCACAGGGAGCGCACAGATACGCAGTATTTT	CASSPHRERTDTQYF
-	TRBV29-1	TRBJ2-7	TRBD2	TGCAGCGTTGGGCCTAGCGGACCATACGAGCAGTACTTC	CSVGPSGPYEQYF
few	TRBV7-2	TRBJ2-7	-	TGTGCCAGCAGCTTCAGGGGGGCCTACTACGAGCAGTACTTC	CASSFRGAYYEQYF
few	TRBV15	TRBJ2-2	-	TGTGCCACCAGCAGCGCCACCCTATCCCAGGGGAGTACCGGGGAGCTGTTTTTT	CATSSATLSQGSTGELFF
-	TRBV27	TRBJ1-2	TRBD1	TGTGCCAGCAGTCCCACAGGGGTTGGCTACACCTTC	CASSPTGVGYTF
-	TRBV27	TRBJ2-5	-	TGTGCCAGCAGTTTATCGAGCAGGGGCGAGACCCAGTACTTC	CASSLSSRGETQYF